The 19 T cell receptor beta chains given below trace back to one sample, sequenced in a study of cytomegalovirus exposure and HLA in healthy donors. With 60 Vbeta and 13 Jbeta primers, the PCR was carried out. Sequenced by immunoSEQ multiplex PCR; TCRdb stores in-frame clones only, minus some. The sample carries more than 110,000 clones, over 60% recorded once. The sequenced sample consisted of PBMCs. All receptors come from a male donor in good health and CMV-seropositive.

CDR3 in DNA: TGTGCCAGTAGGACAGGGGCGAACACTGAAGCTTTCTTT. Its translation: CASRTGANTEAFF. This chain uses TRBV19 with TRBJ1-1; TRBD1 matches 8 bases. Germline values: CDR1 LNHDA, CDR2 SQIVND (reference sequence). With 6 bases clipped from V and 1 base from J, the junction kept 1 base outside the gene matches. The CDR3 runs 13 residues. The complete variable domain, with remaining parts taken from reference TRBV19 and TRBJ1-1, reads DGGITQSPKYLFRKEGQNVTLSCEQNLNHDAMYWYRQDPGQGLRLIYYSQIVNDFQKGDIAEGYSVSREKKESFPLTVTSAQKNPTAFYLCASRTGANTEAFFGQGTRLTVV.

A remark on this clone: One end of the junction is discordant with germline, which a read error may explain. The chain employs TRBV5-6 and TRBJ2-7; TRBD2 agrees at 14 bases. Germline values: CDR1 SGHDT, CDR2 YYEEEE. There are 16 residues in the CDR3. Here the CDR3 DNA reads TGTGCCAGCGGCTTGAAGGGACTAGCGGGAGTCTACGAGCAGTACTTC. It codes for CASGLKGLAGVYEQYF.

This rearrangement joins TRBV11-2 to TRBJ1-1; D may be TRBD1 (5 bases). The length of the CDR3 is 13 residues. CDR1 is SGHAT, CDR2 FQNNGV, per germline. The V and J ends lost 5 bases and 8 bases respectively, with 15 bases between them. The DNA for the CDR3 is TGTGCCAGCAGCCTGAGGCAGGGCCGGGAAGCTTTCTTT. This encodes CASSLRQGREAFF.

The genes are TRBV7-6 and TRBJ2-6; possible D gene TRBD2, 5 bases. There are 16 residues in the CDR3. The ends were cut back, 2 bases at V and 2 bases at J, with 10 bases in the middle. The germline CDR1 and CDR2 sequences are SGHVS and FNYEAQ. The DNA for the CDR3 is TGTGCCAGCAGCTTAAATTCCGGGGCTGGGGCCAACGTCCTGACTTTC. It codes for CASSLNSGAGANVLTF.

The chain is built from TRBV6-1 and TRBJ2-5, with a possible D match to TRBD2 (6 bases). This CDR3 has 14 amino acids. Germline V gene lookup returns CDR1 MNHNS and CDR2 SASEGT. Between the trimmed V and J ends, which lost 6 bases and 2 bases, there was a span of 13 bases. The CDR3 bases are TGTGCCAGCAGCCCTTTCGGAGGGCAAGAGACCCAGTACTTC. The encoded protein is CASSPFGGQETQYF.

The chain has TRBV2 and TRBJ2-7; 9 nucleotides match TRBD1. Germline V gene data show CDR1 as SNHLY and CDR2 as FYNNEI. The V segment lost 11 bases and the J segment 6 bases; nucleotides outside the gene matches: 11. The CDR3 totals 13 residues. The CDR3 region is CARTGTGKAEQYF. CDR3 DNA sequence: TGTGCCCGGACCGGGACAGGGAAGGCCGAGCAGTACTTC.

This clone was counted only a few times. The chain combines TRBV15 with TRBJ2-1; 7 bases agree with TRBD2. The CDR3 sequence is 17 residues long. The J segment lost 6 bases and the V segment lost 0 bases, leaving 11 bases of the junction unmatched. Germline V gene sequence: CDR1 LNHNV, CDR2 YYDKDF (reference sequence). CDR3 bases: TGTGCCACCAGCAGAGATCGGACTAGTCCACGGGCCAATGAGCAGTTCTTC. Translation gives CATSRDRTSPRANEQFF.

The chain uses TRBV7-9 and TRBJ1-4; 9 bases agree with TRBD1. With 4 bases clipped from V and 2 bases from J, the junction kept 2 bases outside the gene matches. From germline, CDR1 is SEHNR and CDR2 FQNEAQ (reference sequence). CDR3 length: 15 amino acids. In DNA, the CDR3 is TGTGCCAGCAGCTCCGGGACAGGGACTAATGAAAAACTGTTTTTT. Residues: CASSSGTGTNEKLFF.

The chain uses TRBV30 and TRBJ2-5; 11 bases are a match to TRBD2. TRBJ2-7 explains the end of the DNA better; the J call may be wrong. This CDR3 spans 18 amino acids. Per germline, CDR1 GTSNPN and CDR2 SVGIG (reference sequence). The CDR3 protein is CAWSAYPKGLAGAYEQYF. The CDR3, as DNA: TGTGCCTGGAGCGCCTACCCAAAAGGACTAGCGGGCGCCTACGAGCAGTACTTC.

The chain uses TRBV7-9 and TRBJ2-1; D is unclear. The V end was cut by 1 base, the J end by 4 bases, with 14 bases between. Per the germline V gene, CDR1 is SEHNR and CDR2 is FQNEAQ (reference sequence). The CDR3 runs to 16 residues. The CDR3 region is CASSLGQTGDYNEQFF. The CDR3 DNA follows: TGTGCCAGCAGCTTAGGGCAGACGGGTGATTACAATGAGCAGTTCTTC.

The J gene is TRBJ1-6, the V gene TRBV4-1; 7 nucleotides align to TRBD1. V was clipped by 1 base and J by 8 bases; unmatched bases: 5. The CDR3 is made up of 15 amino acids. CDR1 and CDR2 (germline): MGHRA, YSYEKL. The CDR3 DNA sequence: TGCGCCAGCAGCCAAGGCAGGGGGATCGATTCACCCCTCCACTTT. This gives the protein CASSQGRGIDSPLHF.

The rearrangement uses TRBV10-3 and TRBJ2-5, with 10 nucleotides matching TRBD2. Germline trimming cut 7 bases from V and 2 bases from J; bases unmatched to any gene: 10. The CDR3 loop spans 16 amino acids. Germline V gene lookup returns CDR1 ENHRY and CDR2 SYGVKD. The CDR3 spells CAITAGELAGQETQYF. The CDR3 region has the DNA TGTGCCATCACCGCGGGGGAACTAGCGGGGCAAGAGACCCAGTACTTC.

The chain links TRBV13 to TRBJ2-1; the D is unclear. CDR1 and CDR2 from the germline V gene are PRHDT and FYEKMQ (reference sequence). This CDR3 has 15 amino acids. V was pared by 5 bases and J by 4 bases, with 15 bases between. CDR3 residues: CASSVGTPGYNEQFF. For the CDR3, the DNA is TGTGCCAGCAGCGTTGGAACCCCGGGTTACAATGAGCAGTTCTTC.

This CDR3 reads CASSEAHGGAYNEQFF. CDR3 bases: TGTGCCAGCAGTGAAGCGCACGGGGGGGCCTACAATGAGCAGTTCTTC. The genes are TRBV6-1 and TRBJ2-1; the match to TRBD2 covers 8 bases. The J segment lost 2 bases and the V segment lost 0 bases, leaving 3 bases of the junction unmatched. Germline CDR1 and CDR2: MNHNS and SASEGT. The CDR3 has 16 residues.

This chain connects TRBV28 to TRBJ2-6; D is perhaps TRBD1 (6 bases). The CDR3 is 15 residues long. The V end was cut by 2 bases, the J end by 3 bases, with 8 bases between. The germline CDR1 and CDR2 sequences are MDHEN and SYDVKM. The CDR3 here is CASSLAGDGANVLTF. As DNA, the CDR3 is TGTGCCAGCAGTTTAGCAGGGGATGGGGCCAACGTCCTGACTTTC.

J is TRBJ2-7 and V is TRBV28; TRBD2 matches at 7 bases. V dropped 5 bases and J dropped 2; count of bases not matched to a gene: 9. Germline CDR1 MDHEN, CDR2 SYDVKM. The CDR3 length is 15 residues. CDR3 amino acids: CASSPGGVVPYEQYF. CDR3 bases: TGTGCCAGCAGTCCGGGGGGTGTTGTGCCCTACGAGCAGTACTTC.

The rearrangement links TRBV15 to TRBJ2-1; TRBD1 is a possible D gene (8 bases). Germline CDR1 is LNHNV and CDR2 is YYDKDF (reference sequence). The CDR3 runs 14 residues. V was cut by 5 bases and J by 5 bases, with 13 bases left in between. This chain's CDR3 is CATSGAGQDNEQFF. The CDR3, as DNA: TGTGCCACCAGCGGAGCGGGACAGGACAATGAGCAGTTCTTC.

The chain has TRBV25-1 and TRBJ2-3; TRBD2 matches at 9 bases. The V and J ends lost 4 bases and 2 bases, in that order; junction bases with no gene match: 1. This CDR3 is 14 amino acids long. Germline CDR1 is MGHDK and CDR2 is SYGVNS. This CDR3 is CASSVAGATDTQYF. In DNA, the CDR3 is TGTGCCAGCAGTGTAGCGGGAGCCACAGATACGCAGTATTTT. Based on the CDR3 plus reference TRBV25-1 and TRBJ2-3, the full variable domain is EADIYQTPRYLVIGTGKKITLECSQTMGHDKMYWYQQDPGMELHLIHYSYGVNSTEKGDLSSESTVSRIRTEHFPLTLESARPSHTSQYLCASSVAGATDTQYFGPGTRLTVL.

V is TRBV6-6 and J is TRBJ2-7; maybe TRBD1 (5 bases). The CDR3 loop spans 14 amino acids. Trimming removed 2 bases from V and 2 bases from J, with 10 bases in between. The germline V gene encodes CDR1 MNHNY and CDR2 SVGAGI (reference sequence). The CDR3 is CASSYQGSTYEQYF. The CDR3 DNA is TGTGCCAGCAGTTACCAGGGTTCTACCTACGAGCAGTACTTC.